This T cell receptor (beta chain) was profiled in a study of blood T cell repertoires in COVID-19. On the study more broadly: Whether acute or convalescent, the COVID-19 samples came from the United States, Italy and Spain. Sample material is recorded as cDNA or gDNA derived from T cells, B-cell-depleted T cells, or PBMCs.

CDR3 size: 17 residues. Germline assignment: CDR1 SGHRS and CDR2 YFSETQ. The V end lost 5 bases, the J end lost 4 bases, and 24 bases lay between the germline ends. Authors' methods: Estimated nucleated cell counts came from reference gene primer amplification. The protocol was immunoSEQ multiplex PCR, while the TCRdb copy is restricted to in-frame clones and leaves out a portion. V and J calls plus clone size are reproduced from that table; the DNA served to infer D and trimming. In the table there are about 98,000 clones, around nine tenths of which are singletons. V and J are TRBV5-1 and TRBJ1-1; no firm D call. Sequenced: peripheral blood. The sequence came from a man aged 50-60 years with acute or convalescent COVID-19. Here the CDR3 reads CASSFSNSQLKFTEAFF. CDR3 nucleotide sequence: TGCGCCAGCAGTTTCAGCAACTCACAGTTAAAGTTCACTGAAGCTTTCTTT. Based on the CDR3 plus reference TRBV5-1 and TRBJ1-1, the full variable domain is KAGVTQTPRYLIKTRGQQVTLSCSPISGHRSVSWYQQTPGQGLQFLFEYFSETQRNKGNFPGRFSGRQFSNSRSEMNVSTLELGDSALYLCASSFSNSQLKFTEAFFGQGTRLTVV.